The subject of this entry is one T cell receptor beta chain. In the original analysis: Reference gene primer amplification gave estimated nucleated cell counts. Assay: immunoSEQ multiplex PCR; the TCRdb copy retains only in-frame clones and omits some. That table is the source of V, J and clone size, and D and trimming were worked out from the DNA. This repertoire shows a few hundred thousand clones, more than 70% found once; its top ten account for about 1.2%. The sample originates from a study of blood T cell repertoires in COVID-19. Study-level background: PBMCs, B-cell-depleted T cells, or T cells were the source of the cDNA or gDNA that made up the material.

The CDR3 loop spans 13 amino acids. Per the germline V gene, CDR1 is GTSNPN and CDR2 is SVGIG (reference sequence). V was clipped by 1 base and J by 6 bases, with 9 bases between them. This chain connects TRBV30 to TRBJ1-4; D remains unclear. The TCR was taken from a woman between 45 and 60 years old with acute or convalescent COVID-19. Input material: peripheral blood. This CDR3 is CAWSGGAYEKLFF. The CDR3 bases are TGTGCCTGGAGTGGGGGAGCTTATGAAAAACTGTTTTTT.